The 24 T cell receptor beta chains below all came from one sample that was sequenced in a study of blood T cell repertoires in COVID-19. Generated by immunoSEQ multiplex PCR, the TCRdb table keeps only in-frame clones and is missing some. Seen here are roughly 90,000 clones, around nine tenths observed once, and the top ten hold around 5.2%. Sample: peripheral blood. These TCRs come from a man aged 35-49 years with acute or convalescent COVID-19.

This clone has only one observation. The rearrangement links TRBV7-6 to TRBJ1-1, with a weak D call TRBD1 (5 bases). The CDR3 runs 16 residues. Trimming removed 5 bases from V and 5 bases from J, with 21 bases in between. Germline V CDR1 and CDR2: SGHVS, FNYEAQ. The CDR3: CASSAVAPGSGTEAFF. The DNA for the CDR3 is TGTGCCAGCAGCGCCGTGGCTCCAGGGTCAGGGACTGAAGCTTTCTTT.

V usage is TRBV2 and J usage is TRBJ1-5, with D unclear. Germline V gene sequence: CDR1 SNHLY, CDR2 FYNNEI. With 3 bases removed from V and 0 bases from J, the gap between germline ends came to 9 bases. This CDR3 spans 15 amino acids. The DNA of the CDR3 is TGTGCCAGCAGTGACGGGAGAAATAGCAATCAGCCCCAGCATTTT. Its protein is CASSDGRNSNQPQHF.

This clone was observed once. The rearrangement links TRBV11-2 to TRBJ2-3; the match to TRBD2 covers 12 bases. Germline CDR1 is SGHAT and CDR2 is FQNNGV. The CDR3 loop spans 17 amino acids. With 1 base clipped from V and 1 base from J, the junction kept 3 bases outside the gene matches. The CDR3 reads CASSLGASGRGTDTQYF. The CDR3 DNA reads TGTGCCAGCAGCTTAGGGGCTAGCGGGAGGGGCACAGATACGCAGTATTTT.

The chain carries TRBV3-1 (or the pseudogene TRBV3-2) and TRBJ2-1; perhaps TRBD2 as D (6 bases). The germline V gene encodes CDR1 LGHDT and CDR2 YNNKEL (reference sequence). The V and J ends lost 5 bases and 3 bases respectively, with 11 bases between them. The CDR3 is made up of 14 amino acids. This CDR3 reads CASSSREHYNEQFF. CDR3 coding DNA: TGTGCCAGCAGCTCCCGGGAGCACTACAATGAGCAGTTCTTC.

This clone was found once. The chain is built from TRBV2 and TRBJ1-4, with 7 bases aligning to TRBD1. The junction had 4 bases not matched to a gene; V was cut back by 6 bases and J by 0 bases. In germline, CDR1 is SNHLY, CDR2 FYNNEI. CDR3 length equals 15 residues. This CDR3 is CASSRDSATNEKLFF. The CDR3 DNA is TGTGCCAGCAGCCGGGACAGTGCAACTAATGAAAAACTGTTTTTT.

The J gene is TRBJ2-2, the V gene TRBV5-4; D is undetermined. The CDR3 is 13 amino acids. Germline loops: CDR1 SGHNT, CDR2 YYREEE (reference sequence). V lost 0 bases and J lost 5, with 5 bases in between. The CDR3 region is CASSLGVTGELFF. In DNA form, the CDR3 reads TGTGCCAGCAGCTTGGGTGTAACCGGGGAGCTGTTTTTT.

This clone has only one observation. This chain links TRBV30 with TRBJ1-5; D remains ambiguous. The CDR3 runs to 13 residues. Looked up from germline, CDR1 is GTSNPN and CDR2 is SVGIG (reference sequence). Trimming took off 5 bases at V and 4 bases at J, with 12 bases between the two ends. CDR3 nucleotides: TGTGCCTGGGGGTGGCAGACTAATCAGCCCCAGCATTTT. It translates to CAWGWQTNQPQHF.

This sequence joins TRBV27 and TRBJ1-4, with a possible D match to TRBD1 (5 bases). This CDR3 has 13 amino acids. V lost 7 bases and J lost 5, with 11 bases in between. Per the germline V gene, CDR1 is MNHEY and CDR2 is SMNVEV (reference sequence). The chain's CDR3 is CASMDTRNEKLFF. The CDR3 bases are TGTGCCAGCATGGACACAAGGAATGAAAAACTGTTTTTT.

J is TRBJ1-5 and V is TRBV6-5; a weak D match, TRBD1 (6 bases). In germline, CDR1 is MNHEY, CDR2 SVGAGI. The CDR3 runs to 15 residues. The V end was cut by 8 bases, the J end by 7 bases, with 21 bases between. Here the CDR3 DNA reads TGTGCCAGCCGAGCCGAGGCAGGGGCCTGGCAGCCCCAGCATTTT. This encodes CASRAEAGAWQPQHF.

The V gene is TRBV5-4, the J gene TRBJ1-2; 8 bases align to TRBD1. Germline loops: CDR1 SGHNT, CDR2 YYREEE (reference sequence). This CDR3 contains 14 residues. With V trimmed by 2 bases and J by 3 bases, 3 bases remained unmatched. The CDR3 loop reads CASSFSTGDYGYTF. The CDR3 DNA reads as TGTGCCAGCAGCTTTTCGACAGGGGACTATGGCTACACCTTC.

The rearrangement links TRBV27 to TRBJ2-7; the match to TRBD1 covers 9 bases. V trimming: 2 bases; J trimming: 2 bases; junction bases outside the gene matches: 7. Germline V gene data show CDR1 as MNHEY and CDR2 as SMNVEV (reference sequence). The CDR3 has 16 residues. This chain's CDR3 is CASSLSRTGVPYEQYF. CDR3 DNA: TGTGCCAGCAGTTTAAGTCGGACAGGGGTTCCCTACGAGCAGTACTTC.

J is TRBJ2-3 and V is TRBV30; 13 bases are a match to TRBD2. This CDR3 is 17 amino acids long. After removal of 1 base from V and 4 bases from J, the junction contained 8 bases not matched to a gene. The germline V gene has CDR1 GTSNPN and CDR2 SVGIG (reference sequence). The DNA for the CDR3 is TGTGCCTGGAGTGGGACTAGCGGGAGTTTCTCACCAGATACGCAGTATTTT. Protein sequence: CAWSGTSGSFSPDTQYF.

The chain is built from TRBV25-1 and TRBJ1-4; tentatively, D is TRBD1 (5 bases). Germline V lookup: CDR1 MGHDK, CDR2 SYGVNS. Trimming shortened V by 1 base and J by 3 bases, and 12 bases separated the two germline ends. The CDR3 spans 16 residues. CDR3: CASSEFRGTPNEKLFF. CDR3 DNA: TGTGCCAGCAGTGAATTCCGGGGGACCCCTAATGAAAAACTGTTTTTT.

At least ten counts were recorded for this clone. The chain carries TRBV27 and TRBJ2-3; a possible D gene is TRBD1 (5 bases). Trimming stripped 8 bases from V and 4 bases from J, with 13 bases between. This CDR3 region has 13 residues. Germline-derived CDR1 and CDR2 are MNHEY and SMNVEV (reference sequence). The chain's CDR3 is CASGAGPADTQYF. Written as DNA, the CDR3 is TGTGCCAGCGGGGCAGGGCCTGCAGATACGCAGTATTTT.

The V and J genes are TRBV10-3 and TRBJ2-7; TRBD2 matches 7 bases. V lost 0 bases, J lost 6 bases, and 8 bases stayed unmatched. The CDR3 spans 15 residues. From germline, CDR1 is ENHRY and CDR2 SYGVKD. The DNA for the CDR3 is TGTGCCATCAGTGAGTCGGCGGGAGAAGGGCTCGAGCAGTACTTC. This codes for CAISESAGEGLEQYF.

The chain recombines TRBV6-1 with TRBJ1-3, with unresolved D. Germline lookup yields CDR1 MNHNS and CDR2 SASEGT. The CDR3 has 13 residues. Trimming took 0 bases from V and 4 from J, leaving 4 bases between them. CDR3 nucleotides: TGTGCCAGCAGTGAAGCGGAGGGAAACACCATATATTTT. Amino acid sequence: CASSEAEGNTIYF.

The V and J genes are TRBV21-1 and TRBJ1-1. TRBV21-1 is a known pseudogene. CDR3 length: 15 residues. The CDR3 DNA sequence: TGTGCCAGCAGCAAAGACGGGGGGATGAACACTGAAGCTTTCTTT. This encodes CASSKDGGMNTEAFF.

The DNA for the CDR3 is TGTGCCTGGAGTCTAGCTAACTATGGCTACACCTTC. Translating it yields CAWSLANYGYTF. V and J are TRBV30 and TRBJ1-2, with no clear D. The CDR3 spans 12 residues. Germline V gives CDR1 GTSNPN, CDR2 SVGIG (reference sequence). V was trimmed by 2 bases and J by 0 bases, leaving 4 bases between them. The variable domain in full, with the rest retrieved from reference TRBV30 and TRBJ1-2, is SQTIHQWPATLVQPVGSPLSLECTVEGTSNPNLYWYRQAAGRGLQLLFYSVGIGQISSEVPQNLSASRPQDRQFILSSKKLLLSDSGFYLCAWSLANYGYTFGSGTRLTVV.

This rearrangement joins TRBV19 to TRBJ1-1; D call uncertain. This CDR3 region has 16 residues. Between the trimmed V and J ends, which lost 1 base and 1 base, there was a span of 13 bases. CDR1 and CDR2 from the germline V gene are LNHDA and SQIVND (reference sequence). In nucleotides, the CDR3 is TGTGCCAGTAGTATAGCCTTAAACAGAAAGAACACTGAAGCTTTCTTT. Translation: CASSIALNRKNTEAFF.

This clone was seen more than once but under ten times. The chain has TRBV3-1 (or the pseudogene TRBV3-2) and TRBJ1-1; D possibly corresponds to TRBD1 (6 bases). Per germline, CDR1 LGHDT and CDR2 YNNKEL (reference sequence). V gave up 3 bases and J gave up 5 bases, with 22 bases separating them. This CDR3 spans 17 amino acids. CDR3 coding DNA: TGTGCCAGCAGCCACAGAACAACAGGGAGAGGAAGGACTGAAGCTTTCTTT. It yields the protein CASSHRTTGRGRTEAFF.

The chain is built from TRBV7-8 and TRBJ2-5, with 7 positions matching TRBD2. This CDR3 has 14 amino acids. Germline CDR1 SGHVS, CDR2 FQNEAQ. With V trimmed by 0 bases and J by 4 bases, 2 bases remained unmatched. The DNA of the CDR3 is TGTGCCAGCAGCTTAGCTTCTAGCGGAGAGACCCAGTACTTC. This translates into CASSLASSGETQYF.

This clone has more than one count but fewer than ten. This chain joins TRBV27 and TRBJ2-7; 9 positions match TRBD2. CDR3 size: 14 residues. Germline loops: CDR1 MNHEY, CDR2 SMNVEV (reference sequence). The junction had 0 bases not matched to a gene; V was cut back by 3 bases and J by 0 bases. CDR3 DNA: TGTGCCAGCAGTTTTAGCGGGAGCTCCTACGAGCAGTACTTC. Residues: CASSFSGSSYEQYF.

V and J are TRBV4-2 and TRBJ2-3; the D gene is possibly TRBD2 (6 bases). CDR1 LGHNA and CDR2 YNFKEQ come from the germline V gene. V was shortened by 8 bases and J by 6 bases, with 15 bases between the two germline ends. This CDR3 is built from 13 residues. The CDR3 reads CASGRGLDDTQYF. As DNA, the CDR3 is TGTGCCAGCGGCCGGGGACTCGACGATACGCAGTATTTT.

The genes are TRBV19 and TRBJ2-3; TRBD1 aligns across 9 bases. CDR3 length: 17 residues. The J segment lost 6 bases and the V segment lost 5 bases, leaving 15 bases of the junction unmatched. CDR1 and CDR2 from the germline V gene are LNHDA and SQIVND (reference sequence). The CDR3 loop is CASSASGTGLWRDTQYF. CDR3 nucleotide sequence: TGTGCCAGTAGTGCCTCCGGGACAGGGTTGTGGAGGGATACGCAGTATTTT.